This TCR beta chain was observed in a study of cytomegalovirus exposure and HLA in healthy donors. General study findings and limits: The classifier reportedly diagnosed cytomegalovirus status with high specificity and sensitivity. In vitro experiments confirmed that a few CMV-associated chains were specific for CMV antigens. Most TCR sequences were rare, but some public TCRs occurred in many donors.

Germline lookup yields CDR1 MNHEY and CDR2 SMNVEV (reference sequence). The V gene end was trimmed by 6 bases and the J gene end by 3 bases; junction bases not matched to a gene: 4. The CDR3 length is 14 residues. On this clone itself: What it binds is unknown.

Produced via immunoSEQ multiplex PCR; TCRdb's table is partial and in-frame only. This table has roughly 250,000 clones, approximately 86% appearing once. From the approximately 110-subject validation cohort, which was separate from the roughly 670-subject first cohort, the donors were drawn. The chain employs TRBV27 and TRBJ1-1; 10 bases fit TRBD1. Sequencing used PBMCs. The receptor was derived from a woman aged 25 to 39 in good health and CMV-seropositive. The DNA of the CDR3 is TGTGCCAGCAGAAAGGACAGGGGGGACACTGAAGCTTTCTTT. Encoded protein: CASRKDRGDTEAFF.